A selection of T cell receptor beta chains follows, all from one sample in a study of T cell responses to AZD1222 COVID-19 vaccine. Assay: immunoSEQ multiplex PCR; the TCRdb copy retains only in-frame clones and omits some. The sample holds 90,000 to 120,000 clones; about 90% are singletons and the top ten take about 20%. The sequenced sample was peripheral blood, obtained on day 0 of AZD1222 vaccination. The receptors were gathered from an adult in good health. Both conserved end residues are part of each CDR3. Fields, in order: D gene, CDR3 length, J gene, V gene, CDR3 protein. D genes are given only for firm matches.

d_gene: NA
len: 17
j_gene: TRBJ2-7
v_gene: TRBV6-6
CDR3aa: CASSRGGTRFITYEQYF

d_gene: NA
len: 18
j_gene: TRBJ2-2
v_gene: TRBV4-2
CDR3aa: CASSQEDAGRANTGELFF

d_gene: NA
len: 14
j_gene: TRBJ1-5
v_gene: TRBV6-5
CDR3aa: CASTPEDGTKPQHF

d_gene: TRBD2
len: 20
j_gene: TRBJ2-3
v_gene: TRBV6-2/TRBV6-3
CDR3aa: CASSAGTSGGPLRFTDTQYF

d_gene: NA
len: 14
j_gene: TRBJ2-5
v_gene: TRBV30
CDR3aa: CAWSVGLVPETQYF

d_gene: NA
len: 15
j_gene: TRBJ2-3
v_gene: TRBV7-9
CDR3aa: CASSLFSHRTDTQYF

d_gene: NA
len: 14
j_gene: TRBJ2-3
v_gene: TRBV28
CDR3aa: CALGGPNPTDTQYF

d_gene: NA
len: 15
j_gene: TRBJ1-4
v_gene: TRBV6-5
CDR3aa: CASSSQGLTNEKLFF

d_gene: NA
len: 13
j_gene: TRBJ1-5
v_gene: TRBV21-1
CDR3aa: CASSKDRWQPQHF

d_gene: NA
len: 11
j_gene: TRBJ1-2
v_gene: TRBV10-3
CDR3aa: CAISGGEALKF

d_gene: NA
len: 14
j_gene: TRBJ1-6
v_gene: TRBV30
CDR3aa: CAWSVLEADSPLHF

d_gene: TRBD1
len: 15
j_gene: TRBJ1-1
v_gene: TRBV3-1/TRBV3-2
CDR3aa: CASSQGTGLFSEAFF

d_gene: TRBD1
len: 17
j_gene: TRBJ1-2
v_gene: TRBV28
CDR3aa: CASTEVGQGAWFDGYTF

d_gene: TRBD1
len: 14
j_gene: TRBJ1-4
v_gene: TRBV11-2
CDR3aa: CASGTGAFYEKLFF

d_gene: TRBD2
len: 17
j_gene: TRBJ2-1
v_gene: TRBV4-1
CDR3aa: CASSQGNSGGSYNEQFF

d_gene: TRBD1
len: 16
j_gene: TRBJ2-1
v_gene: TRBV9
CDR3aa: CASSVGDRGFYNEQFF

d_gene: TRBD2
len: 13
j_gene: TRBJ2-7
v_gene: TRBV7-2
CDR3aa: CASSLALASEQYF

d_gene: TRBD1
len: 16
j_gene: TRBJ2-1
v_gene: TRBV7-2
CDR3aa: CASSLWPGQGANEQFF

d_gene: TRBD1
len: 17
j_gene: TRBJ1-1
v_gene: TRBV11-2
CDR3aa: CASTTYGQGRMNTEAFF

d_gene: NA
len: 14
j_gene: TRBJ2-1
v_gene: TRBV5-6
CDR3aa: CASSLQGGRGEQFF

d_gene: NA
len: 15
j_gene: TRBJ1-2
v_gene: TRBV5-1
CDR3aa: CASSPGGRFNYGYTF

d_gene: NA
len: 12
j_gene: TRBJ1-2
v_gene: TRBV5-1
CDR3aa: CASSFEGYGYTF

d_gene: NA
len: 14
j_gene: TRBJ1-4
v_gene: TRBV18
CDR3aa: CASSRQTTNEKLFF

d_gene: NA
len: 20
j_gene: TRBJ2-5
v_gene: TRBV6-2/TRBV6-3
CDR3aa: CASSHTGRPQDGAQGETQYF

d_gene: NA
len: 14
j_gene: TRBJ1-2
v_gene: TRBV27
CDR3aa: CASSRAGARYGYTF

d_gene: NA
len: 14
j_gene: TRBJ2-3
v_gene: TRBV11-3
CDR3aa: CASSLEAETDTQYF

d_gene: NA
len: 15
j_gene: TRBJ2-2
v_gene: TRBV6-1
CDR3aa: CASSEAMGTTGELFF

d_gene: NA
len: 16
j_gene: TRBJ1-2
v_gene: TRBV18
CDR3aa: CASSQNKVIGDYGYTF

d_gene: NA
len: 13
j_gene: TRBJ1-1
v_gene: TRBV18
CDR3aa: CASSPWKNTEAFF

d_gene: TRBD1
len: 16
j_gene: TRBJ1-1
v_gene: TRBV3-1/TRBV3-2
CDR3aa: CASSQDLGQGNTEAFF

d_gene: NA
len: 13
j_gene: TRBJ2-3
v_gene: TRBV6-2/TRBV6-3
CDR3aa: CASSGGAGDTQYF

d_gene: TRBD2
len: 14
j_gene: TRBJ2-3
v_gene: TRBV6-5
CDR3aa: CASSLTSDPDTQYF

d_gene: NA
len: 14
j_gene: TRBJ1-6
v_gene: TRBV3-1/TRBV3-2
CDR3aa: CASSQLTRNSPLHF

d_gene: NA
len: 15
j_gene: TRBJ1-1
v_gene: TRBV7-2
CDR3aa: CASSYSGGANTEAFF

d_gene: NA
len: 13
j_gene: TRBJ1-6
v_gene: TRBV6-5
CDR3aa: CASGGSYNSPLHF

d_gene: NA
len: 15
j_gene: TRBJ1-6
v_gene: TRBV30
CDR3aa: CAWSVSETYNSPLHF

d_gene: NA
len: 16
j_gene: TRBJ1-3
v_gene: TRBV2
CDR3aa: CASRRGRERPGNTIYF

d_gene: TRBD1
len: 19
j_gene: TRBJ1-3
v_gene: TRBV6-1
CDR3aa: CASSEMGTGGVGRGNTIYF

d_gene: NA
len: 15
j_gene: TRBJ1-4
v_gene: TRBV5-1
CDR3aa: CASSLEAGTNEKLFF

d_gene: NA
len: 14
j_gene: TRBJ1-6
v_gene: TRBV7-6
CDR3aa: CASSLGQLNSPLHF

d_gene: TRBD1
len: 16
j_gene: TRBJ1-1
v_gene: TRBV5-1
CDR3aa: CASSLALQGVNTEAFF

d_gene: TRBD2
len: 16
j_gene: TRBJ2-1
v_gene: TRBV4-3
CDR3aa: CASPPGAGEPYNEQFF